Listed below are T cell receptor beta chains from one sample, sequenced in a study of T cell repertoires in cytomegalovirus infection. TCRdb processed the reads anew with MiXCR; each CDR3 protein has one entry. Of around 280,000 distinct CDR3 sequences listed, roughly 9.3% are singletons. The sequenced sample was PBMCs. The origin of the receptors is a human donor in good health (CMV status not recorded). Some clones in this sample may be carry-over from other donors' samples. Both conserved end residues are part of each CDR3. Rows may omit the clone size; those that give it use once, few, many or a size class.

j_call clone_size cdr3_length v_call cdr3_aa
TRBJ2-7 many 13 TRBV7-7 CASSLAEGDEQYF
TRBJ2-3 few 14 TRBV10-3 CAISESMNTDTQYF
TRBJ2-3 few 14 TRBV12-3/TRBV12-4 CASGREGGTDTQYF
TRBJ1-3 many 13 TRBV7-2 CASSPRPGNTIYF
TRBJ2-1 many 15 TRBV6-6 CASSFRDRFYNEQFF
TRBJ2-2 many 14 TRBV7-8 CASSRDSYTGELFF
TRBJ1-2 many 17 TRBV7-9 CASSSRASLGRGYGYTF
TRBJ1-2 many 14 TRBV20-1 CSAKLGTANYGYTF
TRBJ2-7 many 14 TRBV27 CASSSIKGNYEQYF
TRBJ2-2 many 15 TRBV7-2 CASIPGVQNTGELFF
TRBJ2-5 few 13 TRBV12-3/TRBV12-4 CASRIRQQETQYF
TRBJ2-3 many 15 TRBV25-1 CASSDDREGTDTQYF
TRBJ1-1 many 16 TRBV7-2 CASSLVPGLGNTEAFF
TRBJ1-6 - 15 TRBV4-2 CASSQEGGYNSPLHF
TRBJ2-3 many 14 TRBV4-3 CASSEGLGADTQYF
TRBJ2-1 many 14 TRBV12-3/TRBV12-4 CASRLGAFYNEQFF
TRBJ2-1 many 14 TRBV28 CASSPGGGRNEQFF
TRBJ2-6 few 16 TRBV5-4 CASSLEEGFGANVLTF
TRBJ2-2 many 16 TRBV7-2 CASPGIAGMNTGELFF
TRBJ2-1 few 15 TRBV9 CASSGTGGRDNEQFF
TRBJ1-1 few 13 TRBV12-3/TRBV12-4 CASSLREADRTFF
TRBJ2-5 - 12 TRBV6-6 CASSQFQETQYF
TRBJ2-1 - 14 TRBV19 CASSMRASYNEQFF
TRBJ2-3 - 16 TRBV7-2 CASSLQGASTTDTQYF